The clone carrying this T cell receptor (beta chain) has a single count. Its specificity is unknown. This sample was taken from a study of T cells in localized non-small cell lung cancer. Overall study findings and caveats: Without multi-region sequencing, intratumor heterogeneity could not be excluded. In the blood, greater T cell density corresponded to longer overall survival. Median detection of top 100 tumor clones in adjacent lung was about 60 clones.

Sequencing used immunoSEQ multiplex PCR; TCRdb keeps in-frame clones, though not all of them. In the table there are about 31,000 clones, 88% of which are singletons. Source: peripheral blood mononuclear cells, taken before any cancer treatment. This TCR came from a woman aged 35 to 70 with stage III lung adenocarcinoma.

As DNA, the CDR3 is TGTGCCAGCAGCCGTAGCGGGGGGCCCTACAATGAGCAGTTCTTC. Translation gives CASSRSGGPYNEQFF. The chain recombines TRBV7-9 with TRBJ2-1; 10 bases match TRBD2. Germline V gives CDR1 SEHNR, CDR2 FQNEAQ (reference sequence). The CDR3 extends over 15 amino acids. V shed 5 bases, J shed 2 bases, and the junction held 3 bases outside the gene matches.